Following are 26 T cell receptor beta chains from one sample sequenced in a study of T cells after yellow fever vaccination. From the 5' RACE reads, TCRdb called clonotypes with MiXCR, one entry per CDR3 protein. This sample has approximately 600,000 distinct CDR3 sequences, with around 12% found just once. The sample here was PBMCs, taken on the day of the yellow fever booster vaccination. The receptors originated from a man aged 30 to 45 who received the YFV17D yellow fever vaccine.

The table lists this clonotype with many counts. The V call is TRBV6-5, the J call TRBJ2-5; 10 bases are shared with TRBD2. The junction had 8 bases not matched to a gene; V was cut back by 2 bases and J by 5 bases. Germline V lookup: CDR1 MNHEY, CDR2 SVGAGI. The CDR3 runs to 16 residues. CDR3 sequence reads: CASSYQSSGRLETQYF. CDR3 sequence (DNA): TGTGCCAGCAGTTACCAAAGTAGCGGGAGGCTGGAGACCCAGTACTTC.

The CDR3 nucleotides are TGCAGCGTTGCCGGACACCAAGAGACCCAGTACTTC. This sequence encodes CSVAGHQETQYF. This chain joins TRBV29-1 and TRBJ2-5; D not certain. Trimming cost V 4 bases and J 0 bases, with 6 bases left between them. Germline-derived CDR1 and CDR2 are SQVTM and ANQGSEA. The length of the CDR3 is 12 residues. The full variable domain, its missing parts supplied by reference TRBV29-1 and TRBJ2-5, is SAVISQKPSRDICQRGTSLTIQCQVDSQVTMMFWYRQQPGQSLTLIATANQGSEATYESGFVIDKFPISRPNLTFSTLTVSNMSPEDSSIYLCSVAGHQETQYFGPGTRLLVL.

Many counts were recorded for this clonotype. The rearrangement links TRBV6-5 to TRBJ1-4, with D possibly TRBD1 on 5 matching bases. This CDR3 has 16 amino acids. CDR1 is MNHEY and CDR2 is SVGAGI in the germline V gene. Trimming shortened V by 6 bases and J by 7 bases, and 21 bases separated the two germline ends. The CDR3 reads CASSLYPPGQGEKLFF. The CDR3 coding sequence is TGTGCCAGCAGCCTTTACCCCCCGGGGCAGGGTGAAAAACTGTTTTTT.

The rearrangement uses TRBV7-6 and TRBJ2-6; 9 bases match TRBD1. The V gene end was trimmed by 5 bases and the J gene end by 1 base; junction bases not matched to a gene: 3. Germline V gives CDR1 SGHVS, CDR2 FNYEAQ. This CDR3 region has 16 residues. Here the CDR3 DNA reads TGTGCCAGCAGCGGGACAGGGTTTTCTGGGGCCAACGTCCTGACTTTC. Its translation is CASSGTGFSGANVLTF.

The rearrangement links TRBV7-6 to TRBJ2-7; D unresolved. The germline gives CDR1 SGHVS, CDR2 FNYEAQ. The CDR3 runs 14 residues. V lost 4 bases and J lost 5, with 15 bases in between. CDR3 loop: CASSSSGRVNEQYF. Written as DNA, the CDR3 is TGTGCCAGCAGCTCTTCAGGAAGAGTCAACGAGCAGTACTTC.

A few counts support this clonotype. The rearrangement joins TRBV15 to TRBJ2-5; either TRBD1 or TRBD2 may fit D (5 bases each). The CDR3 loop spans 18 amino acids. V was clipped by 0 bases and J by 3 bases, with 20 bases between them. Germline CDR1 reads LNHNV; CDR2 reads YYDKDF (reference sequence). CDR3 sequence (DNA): TGTGCCACCAGCAGAGATCTCTTGGGCAGAGGGGTCGAAGAGACCCAGTACTTC. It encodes CATSRDLLGRGVEETQYF.

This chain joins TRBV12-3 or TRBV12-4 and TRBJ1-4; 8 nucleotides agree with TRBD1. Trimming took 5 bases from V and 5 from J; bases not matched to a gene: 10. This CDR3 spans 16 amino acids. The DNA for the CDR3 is TGTGCCAGCAGTCCCCGGCGGACAGGGTCAAATGAAAAACTGTTTTTT. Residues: CASSPRRTGSNEKLFF.

CDR3 DNA sequence: TGCGCCAGCAGCTCCGGGTACTACGAGCAGTACTTC. It codes for CASSSGYYEQYF. The chain uses TRBV5-1 and TRBJ2-7; D not resolved. Germline V gives CDR1 SGHRS, CDR2 YFSETQ. V was shortened by 3 bases and J by 3 bases, with 7 bases between the two germline ends. The CDR3 sequence is 12 residues long.

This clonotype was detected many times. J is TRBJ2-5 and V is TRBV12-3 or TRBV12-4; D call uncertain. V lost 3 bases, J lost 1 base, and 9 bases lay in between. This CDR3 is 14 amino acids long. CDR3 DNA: TGTGCCAGCAGTTTTTCACCAGGCCAAGAGACCCAGTACTTC. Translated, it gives CASSFSPGQETQYF.

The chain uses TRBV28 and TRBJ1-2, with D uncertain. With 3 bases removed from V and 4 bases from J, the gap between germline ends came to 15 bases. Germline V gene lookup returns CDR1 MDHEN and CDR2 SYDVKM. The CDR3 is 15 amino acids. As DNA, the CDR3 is TGTGCCAGCAGTTTGGTTTTCAGTCTCGGCTATGGCTACACCTTC. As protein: CASSLVFSLGYGYTF.

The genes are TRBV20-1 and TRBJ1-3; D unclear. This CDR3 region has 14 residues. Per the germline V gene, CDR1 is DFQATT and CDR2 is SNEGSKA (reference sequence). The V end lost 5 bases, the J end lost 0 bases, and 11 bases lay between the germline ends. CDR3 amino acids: CSAPDKSSGNTIYF. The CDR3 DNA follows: TGCAGTGCTCCCGACAAGAGCTCTGGAAACACCATATATTTT.

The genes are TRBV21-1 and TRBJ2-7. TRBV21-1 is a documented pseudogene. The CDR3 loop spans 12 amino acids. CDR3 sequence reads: CASRTARDEQYF. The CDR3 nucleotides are TGTGCCAGCAGGACAGCTCGGGACGAGCAGTACTTC.

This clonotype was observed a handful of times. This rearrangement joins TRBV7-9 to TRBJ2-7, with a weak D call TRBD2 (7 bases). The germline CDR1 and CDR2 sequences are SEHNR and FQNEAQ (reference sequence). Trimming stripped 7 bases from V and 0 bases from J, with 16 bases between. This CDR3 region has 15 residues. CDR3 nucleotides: TGTGCCAGCACCCTGGAGGGAGGGGGCTCCTACGAGCAGTACTTC. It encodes CASTLEGGGSYEQYF.

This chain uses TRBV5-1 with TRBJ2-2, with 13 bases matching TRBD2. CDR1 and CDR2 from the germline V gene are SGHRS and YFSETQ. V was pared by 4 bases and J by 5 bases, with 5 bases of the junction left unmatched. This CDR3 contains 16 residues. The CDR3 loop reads CASSGLAGARTGELFF. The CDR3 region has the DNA TGCGCCAGCAGCGGACTAGCGGGAGCGAGGACCGGGGAGCTGTTTTTT.

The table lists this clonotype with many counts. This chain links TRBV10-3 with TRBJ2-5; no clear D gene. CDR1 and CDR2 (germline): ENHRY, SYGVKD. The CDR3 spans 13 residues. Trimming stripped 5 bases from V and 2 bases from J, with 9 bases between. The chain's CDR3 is CAISHNRQETQYF. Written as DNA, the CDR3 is TGTGCCATCAGTCACAACCGACAAGAGACCCAGTACTTC.

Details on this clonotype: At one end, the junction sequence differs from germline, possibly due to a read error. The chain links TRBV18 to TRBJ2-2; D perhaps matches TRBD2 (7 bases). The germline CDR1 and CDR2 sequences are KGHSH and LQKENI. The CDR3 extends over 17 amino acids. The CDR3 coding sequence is TGTGCCAGCTCATCACCGCAGGCGGGGGCGGTCACCGGGGAGCTGTTTTTT. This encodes CASSSPQAGAVTGELFF. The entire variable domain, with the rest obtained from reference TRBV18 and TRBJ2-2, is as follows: NAGVMQNPRHLVRRRGQEARLRCSPMKGHSHVYWYRQLPEEGLKFMVYLQKENIIDESGMPKERFSAEFPKEGPSILRIQQVVRGDSAAYFCASSSPQAGAVTGELFFGEGSRLTVL.

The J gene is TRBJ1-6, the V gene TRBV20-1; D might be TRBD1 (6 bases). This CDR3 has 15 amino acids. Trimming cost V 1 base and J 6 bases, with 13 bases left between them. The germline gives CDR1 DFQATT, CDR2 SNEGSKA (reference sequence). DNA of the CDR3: TGCAGTGCTAGAGTACAACAGGGTAGTAATTCACCCCTCCACTTT. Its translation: CSARVQQGSNSPLHF.

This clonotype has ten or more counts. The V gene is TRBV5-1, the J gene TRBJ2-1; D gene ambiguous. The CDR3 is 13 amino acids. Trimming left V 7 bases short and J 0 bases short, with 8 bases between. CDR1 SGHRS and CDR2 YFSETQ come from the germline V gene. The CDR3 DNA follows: TGCGCCAGCTGTCCACCCTCCTACAATGAGCAGTTCTTC. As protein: CASCPPSYNEQFF.

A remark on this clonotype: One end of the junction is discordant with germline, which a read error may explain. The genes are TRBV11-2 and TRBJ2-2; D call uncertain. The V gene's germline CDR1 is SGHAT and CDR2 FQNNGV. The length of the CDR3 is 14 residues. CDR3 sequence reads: CASRLGANTGELFF. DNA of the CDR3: TGTGCCAGCAGATTAGGCGCGAACACCGGGGAGCTGTTTTTT.

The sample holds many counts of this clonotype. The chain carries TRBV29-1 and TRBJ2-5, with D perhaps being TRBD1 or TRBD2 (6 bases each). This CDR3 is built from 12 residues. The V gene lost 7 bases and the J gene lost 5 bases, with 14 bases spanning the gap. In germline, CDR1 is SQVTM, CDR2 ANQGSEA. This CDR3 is CSARGGPETQYF. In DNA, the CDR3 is TGCAGCGCCCGAGGGGGGCCCGAGACCCAGTACTTC.

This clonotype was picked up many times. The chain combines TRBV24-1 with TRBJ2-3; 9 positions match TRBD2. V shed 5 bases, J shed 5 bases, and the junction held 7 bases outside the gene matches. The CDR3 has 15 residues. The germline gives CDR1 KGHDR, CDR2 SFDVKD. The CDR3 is CATSVRREGLDTQYF. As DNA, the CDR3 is TGTGCCACCAGTGTAAGGCGGGAGGGCCTAGATACGCAGTATTTT.

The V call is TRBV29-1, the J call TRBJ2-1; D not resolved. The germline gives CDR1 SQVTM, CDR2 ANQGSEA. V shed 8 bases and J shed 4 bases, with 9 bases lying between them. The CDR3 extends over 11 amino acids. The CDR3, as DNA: TGCAGCTATATCTGGTACAATGAGCAGTTCTTC. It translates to CSYIWYNEQFF.

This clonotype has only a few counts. The CDR3 region is CASSWVAGGPEQFF. Written as DNA, the CDR3 is TGTGCCAGCAGCTGGGTAGCGGGAGGGCCTGAGCAGTTCTTC. The V call is TRBV5-6, the J call TRBJ2-1; TRBD2 agrees at 11 bases. The CDR3 is made up of 14 amino acids. J lost 9 bases, V lost 3 bases, and 5 bases had no gene match. Germline-derived CDR1 and CDR2 are SGHDT and YYEEEE.

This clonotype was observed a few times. Written as DNA, the CDR3 is TGTGCCAGCAGTTACTCGAGAGCGGGAGAATACCAAGAGACCCAGTACTTC. This gives the protein CASSYSRAGEYQETQYF. V gene TRBV6-2 or TRBV6-3 combines with J gene TRBJ2-5; 8 bases agree with TRBD2. There are 17 residues in the CDR3. CDR1 is MNHEY, CDR2 SVGEGT, per germline. After removal of 0 bases from V and 0 bases from J, the junction contained 6 bases not matched to a gene.

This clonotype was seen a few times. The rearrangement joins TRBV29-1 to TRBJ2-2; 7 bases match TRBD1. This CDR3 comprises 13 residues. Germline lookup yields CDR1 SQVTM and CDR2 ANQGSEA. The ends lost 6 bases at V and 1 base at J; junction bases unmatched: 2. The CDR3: CSVGTVNTGELFF. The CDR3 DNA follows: TGCAGCGTGGGGACAGTGAACACCGGGGAGCTGTTTTTT.

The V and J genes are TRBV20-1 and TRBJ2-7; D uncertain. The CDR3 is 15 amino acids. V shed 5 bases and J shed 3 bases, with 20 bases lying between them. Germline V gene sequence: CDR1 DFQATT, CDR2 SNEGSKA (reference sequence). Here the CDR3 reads CSAPQSVPPYYEQYF. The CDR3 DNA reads TGCAGTGCTCCTCAGTCGGTGCCACCATACTACGAGCAGTACTTC.